This T cell receptor (beta chain) was found in a study of early T cells in non-severe SARS-CoV-2 infection. Study details: The chains were unpaired, and the sequenced material was bulk RNA from unsorted whole blood.

Unique molecular identifiers were attached to individual cDNA molecules. TCRdb ran MiXCR on the 5' RACE reads and lists one entry per CDR3 protein. The table has about 34,000 distinct CDR3 sequences, 5.5% to 7.5% seen once. This clonotype showed up many times. Its antigen remains unknown. General study results and limits: There was a bias toward anti-spike CD8 responses in VDJdb matching, which missed private and CD4 specificities.

Input material: whole blood. The sequence was obtained from an adult who was a healthcare worker with PCR-confirmed SARS-CoV-2 infection or an uninfected control (not recorded which).

In DNA form, the CDR3 reads TGTGCCAGCAGCCAAAGGGGACGTCGGGAGACCCAGTACTTC. This encodes CASSQRGRRETQYF. This rearrangement joins TRBV3-1 to TRBJ2-5; D may be TRBD1 or TRBD2 (5 bases each). Trimming left V 2 bases short and J 5 bases short, with 12 bases between. The CDR3 is 14 residues long. Looked up from germline, CDR1 is LGHDT and CDR2 is YNNKEL (reference sequence).